Following are 15 T cell receptor beta chains from one sample sequenced in a study of blood T cell repertoires in COVID-19. Clones were read by immunoSEQ multiplex PCR, and TCRdb kept only the in-frame ones, dropping some. The table includes more than 150,000 clones, over 60% detected once. The sample taken for sequencing was peripheral blood. The receptors shown here come from a woman aged 65 to 85 with acute or convalescent COVID-19.

In its sample, this clone was seen once. This rearrangement joins TRBV10-3 to TRBJ1-4; no clear D gene. This CDR3 spans 15 amino acids. V lost 10 bases to trimming and J lost 2 bases, with 17 bases between them. The germline CDR1 and CDR2 sequences are ENHRY and SYGVKD. Here the CDR3 DNA reads TGTGCCACCGCGACGGGAGGTTGGACTAATGAAAAACTGTTTTTT. This sequence encodes CATATGGWTNEKLFF.

The chain links TRBV7-9 to TRBJ1-4, with no clear D. CDR3 size: 13 residues. Trimming left V 5 bases short and J 6 bases short, with 10 bases between. Germline CDR1 and CDR2: SEHNR and FQNEAQ (reference sequence). The CDR3 loop reads CASSITRDEKLFF. The CDR3 bases are TGTGCCAGCAGCATAACGCGGGATGAAAAACTGTTTTTT.

The chain has TRBV20-1 and TRBJ1-6; D possibly corresponds to TRBD1 (5 bases). Germline V lookup: CDR1 DFQATT, CDR2 SNEGSKA (reference sequence). The CDR3 sequence is 13 residues long. V was trimmed by 3 bases and J by 11 bases, leaving 14 bases between them. The CDR3 DNA follows: TGCAGTGCTAGTCCAGGGAGGGACGCACCCCTCCACTTT. Encoded protein: CSASPGRDAPLHF.

The V gene is TRBV6-2 or TRBV6-3, the J gene TRBJ2-3, with 9 bases matching TRBD2. J gave up 5 bases and V 6 bases, and 24 bases lay outside the gene matches. The CDR3 runs to 20 residues. Germline CDR1 MNHEY, CDR2 SVGEGT. The CDR3 is CASSTPGLQQREAGVDTQYF. The CDR3 bases are TGTGCCAGCAGCACACCAGGGTTGCAACAGCGGGAGGCCGGGGTAGATACGCAGTATTTT.

The rearrangement links TRBV7-6 to TRBJ1-1; maybe TRBD1 (5 bases). CDR1 is SGHVS, CDR2 FNYEAQ, per germline. V was shortened by 1 base and J by 2 bases, with 11 bases between the two germline ends. The CDR3 length is 15 residues. CDR3 nucleotide sequence: TGTGCCAGCAGCTTAGGGGCAGGGAAAAACACTGAAGCTTTCTTT. Protein sequence: CASSLGAGKNTEAFF.

V usage is TRBV2 and J usage is TRBJ1-1, with D unresolved. Trimming took 3 bases from V and 0 from J, leaving 8 bases between them. Germline CDR1 is SNHLY and CDR2 is FYNNEI. CDR3 size: 14 residues. As DNA, the CDR3 is TGTGCCAGCAGTGACCAGTTCATGAACACTGAAGCTTTCTTT. This translates into CASSDQFMNTEAFF.

V is TRBV19 and J is TRBJ1-5, with D possibly TRBD1 on 6 matching bases. The CDR3 length is 16 residues. CDR1 and CDR2 (germline): LNHDA, SQIVND (reference sequence). V was clipped by 4 bases and J by 1 base, with 14 bases between them. CDR3 sequence reads: CASSNPTGTSNQPQHF. For the CDR3, the DNA is TGTGCCAGTAGTAACCCGACAGGCACAAGCAATCAGCCCCAGCATTTT.

The chain employs TRBV12-3 or TRBV12-4 and TRBJ1-6; unclear D gene. V lost 7 bases to trimming and J lost 9 bases, with 13 bases between them. This CDR3 is built from 13 residues. The CDR3 sequence: CASTGNRGSPLHF. DNA for the CDR3: TGTGCCAGCACCGGTAACCGGGGTTCACCCCTCCACTTT.

This clone was detected only once. This CDR3 reads CASSQGNAGSYEQYF. Here the CDR3 DNA reads TGTGCCAGCAGCCAAGGGAACGCGGGCAGCTACGAGCAGTACTTC. This chain uses TRBV7-2 with TRBJ2-7; tentatively, D is TRBD2 (5 bases). This CDR3 has 15 residues. Germline CDR1 SGHTA, CDR2 FQGNSA. V was shortened by 5 bases and J by 3 bases, with 17 bases between the two germline ends.

The rearrangement links TRBV6-4 to TRBJ2-1, with 8 bases that match TRBD1. The CDR3 totals 19 residues. Unmatched junction bases numbered 20, after V lost 3 bases and J lost 7 bases. Germline V gene data show CDR1 as MRHNA and CDR2 as SNTAGT. This CDR3 reads CASSEHLLNRGVRGNEQFF. In nucleotides, the CDR3 is TGTGCCAGCAGTGAGCACCTCCTAAACAGGGGGGTGAGGGGTAATGAGCAGTTCTTC.

V gene TRBV7-9 combines with J gene TRBJ2-7; D might be TRBD1 (6 bases). Per the germline V gene, CDR1 is SEHNR and CDR2 is FQNEAQ (reference sequence). With 5 bases removed from V and 0 bases from J, the gap between germline ends came to 17 bases. The CDR3 runs 16 residues. In DNA form, the CDR3 reads TGTGCCAGCAGCCAGGGATCCTTACAGGGCTCCTACGAGCAGTACTTC. This codes for CASSQGSLQGSYEQYF.

V usage is TRBV27 and J usage is TRBJ2-7; D not resolved. The CDR3 covers 15 residues. The V gene lost 5 bases and the J gene lost 0 bases, with 14 bases spanning the gap. CDR1 and CDR2 (germline): MNHEY, SMNVEV (reference sequence). The CDR3, as DNA: TGTGCCAGCAGTCAAATCATGCGCGGCTCCTACGAGCAGTACTTC. Its protein product is CASSQIMRGSYEQYF.

The chain is built from TRBV5-1 and TRBJ2-1; TRBD2 matches 12 bases. In germline, CDR1 is SGHRS, CDR2 YFSETQ. Trimming at V came to 4 bases and at J to 5 bases, leaving 7 bases not matched to a gene. This CDR3 comprises 16 residues. The CDR3 nucleotides read TGCGCCAGCAGCAAAAGACTAGCGGGAGTTGACAATGAGCAGTTCTTC. Amino acids: CASSKRLAGVDNEQFF.

The rearrangement joins TRBV9 to TRBJ2-2; D ambiguous. The CDR3 spans 15 residues. The V gene lost 4 bases and the J gene lost 1 base, with 11 bases spanning the gap. The germline gives CDR1 SGDLS, CDR2 YYNGEE. In DNA, the CDR3 is TGTGCCAGCAGCAATCGACACGGGAACACCGGGGAGCTGTTTTTT. Its protein product is CASSNRHGNTGELFF.

This chain uses TRBV15 with TRBJ2-1; 7 bases are a match to TRBD2. Germline-derived CDR1 and CDR2 are LNHNV and YYDKDF (reference sequence). This CDR3 has 18 residues. V gave up 4 bases and J gave up 4 bases; unmatched junction bases: 16. The CDR3 DNA follows: TGTGCCACCAGCATGGGTGGGAGGGAAGAATTCCTGTACAATGAGCAGTTCTTC. Protein sequence: CATSMGGREEFLYNEQFF.